Following are 25 T cell receptor beta chains from one sample sequenced in a study of regulatory T cells in long-lasting Graves disease. Indicated time point: persistent/refractory GD, antithyroid drugs over 5 years with positive TRAb. Researchers made the TCR library from RNA that was extracted from PBMCs. With iRepertoire HTBI primers and Arm-PCR of CDR3 regions, TCR beta libraries were built. From the multiplex PCR reads, TCRdb called clonotypes with MiXCR, one entry per CDR3 protein. Among over 650,000 distinct CDR3 sequences listed, about 32% were seen once. This sample comprised peripheral blood mononuclear cells (PBMCs), obtained when the disease was refractory, from a patient treated with antithyroid drugs. The origin of the receptors is a female donor with Graves disease.

This clonotype was found many times. This sequence joins TRBV11-2 and TRBJ2-5, with D maybe TRBD2 (5 bases). CDR1 is SGHAT and CDR2 is FQNNGV in the germline V gene. V gave up 4 bases and J gave up 2 bases, with 11 bases separating them. This CDR3 is 14 amino acids long. CDR3 in amino acids: CASSSRTLQETQYF. CDR3 sequence (DNA): TGTGCCAGCAGCTCCCGGACTCTTCAAGAGACCCAGTACTTC.

The V and J genes are TRBV29-1 and TRBJ1-5, with D uncertain. The CDR3 is made up of 13 amino acids. Deletions cut 4 bases from V and 2 bases from J, with 9 bases between. The germline gives CDR1 SQVTM, CDR2 ANQGSEA. The CDR3 sequence: CSVGEVGNQPQHF. CDR3 nucleotides: TGCAGCGTTGGGGAGGTAGGCAATCAGCCCCAGCATTTT.

This clonotype was picked up a small number of times. The V call is TRBV29-1, the J call TRBJ1-3; D might be TRBD1 (6 bases). The CDR3 is 13 residues long. The germline V and J ends were trimmed by 3 bases and 3 bases, with 9 bases remaining between them. The germline V gene encodes CDR1 SQVTM and CDR2 ANQGSEA. The CDR3 DNA sequence: TGCAGCGTTGACAAGGACAGTGGAAACACCATATATTTT. Translation gives CSVDKDSGNTIYF.

This clonotype came up a few times. The chain has TRBV29-1 and TRBJ2-5; D is uncertain. The CDR3 has 14 amino acids. CDR1 is SQVTM and CDR2 is ANQGSEA in the germline V gene. The V gene lost 0 bases and the J gene lost 3 bases, with 11 bases spanning the gap. The CDR3 protein is CSVEDARVKETQYF. The CDR3 DNA is TGCAGCGTTGAAGATGCTAGGGTCAAAGAGACCCAGTACTTC.

This clonotype showed up many times. The J gene is TRBJ1-2, the V gene TRBV7-9; D unresolved. V lost 2 bases and J 0 bases, leaving 4 bases between the germline ends. The CDR3 has 13 amino acids. CDR1 is SEHNR, CDR2 FQNEAQ, per germline (reference sequence). The CDR3 spells CASSLRTNYGYTF. CDR3 bases: TGTGCCAGCAGCTTACGTACTAACTATGGCTACACCTTC. Drawing the rest from reference TRBV7-9 and TRBJ1-2, the complete variable domain is DTGVSQNPRHKITKRGQNVTFRCDPISEHNRLYWYRQTLGQGPEFLTYFQNEAQLEKSRLLSDRFSAERPKGSFSTLEIQRTEQGDSAMYLCASSLRTNYGYTFGSGTRLTVV.

V is TRBV27 and J is TRBJ2-7, with TRBD1 matching 10 bases. The CDR3 length is 14 residues. The ends lost 6 bases at V and 6 bases at J; junction bases unmatched: 8. The germline CDR1 and CDR2 sequences are MNHEY and SMNVEV (reference sequence). CDR3 protein: CASSPIGQGGEQYF. The CDR3 nucleotides read TGTGCCAGCAGCCCGATCGGACAGGGGGGCGAGCAGTACTTC.

A word on this clonotype: The junction shows a germline mismatch at one end, possibly a read error. The chain joins TRBV12-3 or TRBV12-4 to TRBJ1-4; TRBD1 aligns across 9 bases. The CDR3 contains 14 residues. The CDR3 loop is CASSEQGAREKLVF. The CDR3 DNA is TGTGCCAGCAGTGAACAGGGGGCCAGGGAAAAACTGGTTTTT.

The CDR3 sequence is CASRSADTQYF. CDR3 bases: TGTGCCAGCAGATCCGCCGATACGCAGTATTTT. The chain is built from TRBV25-1 and TRBJ2-3; no reliable D call. The V and J ends lost 6 bases and 6 bases respectively, with 7 bases between them. The CDR3 consists of 11 residues. Germline loops: CDR1 MGHDK, CDR2 SYGVNS.

The V call is TRBV3-1, the J call TRBJ2-6; D ambiguous. The ends were cut back, 3 bases at V and 0 bases at J, with 6 bases in the middle. Germline V gene lookup returns CDR1 LGHDT and CDR2 YNNKEL (reference sequence). This CDR3 region has 15 residues. The CDR3 spells CASSQRSSGANVLTF. The CDR3 bases are TGTGCCAGCAGCCAGCGGAGCTCTGGGGCCAACGTCCTGACTTTC.

This clonotype was seen more than once but under ten times. CDR3: CASRRTGDGGYTF. In DNA, the CDR3 is TGTGCCAGCAGAAGGACAGGGGATGGTGGCTACACCTTC. The chain couples TRBV12-3 or TRBV12-4 to TRBJ1-2; 9 nucleotides agree with TRBD1. The ends lost 6 bases at V and 7 bases at J; junction bases unmatched: 6. The CDR3 consists of 13 residues.

This clonotype was seen only a few times. Here the CDR3 reads CASSEKGGVRGNQPQHF. In DNA form, the CDR3 reads TGTGCCAGCAGTGAAAAAGGTGGGGTCCGGGGTAATCAGCCCCAGCATTTT. This chain joins TRBV6-1 and TRBJ1-5, with D uncertain. Trimming shortened V by 2 bases and J by 4 bases, and 18 bases separated the two germline ends. Germline lookup yields CDR1 MNHNS and CDR2 SASEGT. The CDR3 sequence is 17 residues long.

At least ten counts were recorded for this clonotype. The chain has TRBV28 and TRBJ1-2; D is perhaps TRBD1 (6 bases). V lost 5 bases and J 8 bases, leaving 12 bases between the germline ends. The CDR3 has 12 amino acids. Germline V gives CDR1 MDHEN, CDR2 SYDVKM. DNA of the CDR3: TGTGCCAGCAGTGTCACAGGGTCCGGCTACACCTTC. Protein: CASSVTGSGYTF.

About this clonotype itself: The junction does not match germline at one end; this may be a read error. The chain carries TRBV15 and TRBJ1-1, with a weak D call TRBD1 (5 bases). Germline V gene sequence: CDR1 LNHNV, CDR2 YYDKDF (reference sequence). The CDR3 has 13 residues. The CDR3 loop is CAISRDQGTEASF. As DNA, the CDR3 is TGTGCCATCAGCAGAGATCAAGGGACTGAAGCTTCCTTT.

This clonotype was observed at least ten times. The chain combines TRBV12-3 or TRBV12-4 with TRBJ1-1, with TRBD1 matching 8 bases. CDR3 length: 17 residues. With 2 bases clipped from V and 4 bases from J, the junction kept 12 bases outside the gene matches. CDR3 sequence: CASSLPGGQSYSTEAFF. CDR3 in DNA: TGTGCCAGCAGTTTACCAGGGGGCCAGAGCTACAGCACTGAAGCTTTCTTT.

This clonotype has a handful of counts. The chain has TRBV20-1 and TRBJ1-3, with D hard to call. The CDR3 length is 17 residues. The ends were cut back, 6 bases at V and 1 base at J, with 22 bases in the middle. The germline V gene has CDR1 DFQATT and CDR2 SNEGSKA (reference sequence). CDR3 protein: CSAKRPNGVQSGNTIYF. The CDR3 nucleotides read TGCAGTGCCAAGAGGCCTAACGGGGTACAATCTGGAAACACCATATATTTT.

This clonotype was seen at least ten times. The chain joins TRBV11-2 to TRBJ2-7; 8 nucleotides agree with TRBD1. V was pared by 5 bases and J by 2 bases, with 8 bases of the junction left unmatched. Germline lookup yields CDR1 SGHAT and CDR2 FQNNGV. The length of the CDR3 is 15 residues. The CDR3 protein is CASSRTRDRTYEQYF. CDR3 DNA: TGTGCCAGCAGCCGCACCCGGGACAGGACCTACGAGCAGTACTTC. The variable domain in full, completed from reference TRBV11-2 and TRBJ2-7, reads EAGVAQSPRYKIIEKRQSVAFWCNPISGHATLYWYQQILGQGPKLLIQFQNNGVVDDSQLPKDRFSAERLKGVDSTLKIQPAKLEDSAVYLCASSRTRDRTYEQYFGPGTRLTVT.

This clonotype was counted many times. The chain links TRBV12-3 or TRBV12-4 to TRBJ1-6; D is unclear. The V end was cut by 3 bases, the J end by 5 bases, with 2 bases between. CDR3 length: 12 amino acids. DNA of the CDR3: TGTGCCAGCAGTTTTGATAATTCACCCCTCCACTTT. Translated: CASSFDNSPLHF.

The chain is built from TRBV6-1 and TRBJ1-5; D unclear. CDR1 is MNHNS, CDR2 SASEGT, per germline. V was cut by 6 bases and J by 0 bases, with 12 bases left in between. This CDR3 spans 15 amino acids. The CDR3 loop reads CASRPQESSNQPQHF. In nucleotides, the CDR3 is TGTGCCAGCAGGCCACAAGAATCTAGCAATCAGCCCCAGCATTTT.

The chain carries TRBV9 and TRBJ2-2, with D uncertain. The V end was cut by 1 base, the J end by 4 bases, with 5 bases between. There are 13 residues in the CDR3. CDR1 is SGDLS and CDR2 is YYNGEE in the germline V gene. Written as DNA, the CDR3 is TGTGCCAGCAGCGTACTGTCCACCGGGGAGCTGTTTTTT. Translation: CASSVLSTGELFF.

The genes are TRBV5-1 and TRBJ2-4; tentatively, D is TRBD1 or TRBD2 (5 bases each). V lost 0 bases and J lost 8, with 15 bases in between. Germline V lookup: CDR1 SGHRS, CDR2 YFSETQ. CDR3 length: 15 amino acids. The CDR3 region has the DNA TGCGCCAGCAGCTTGGGGGACGATAAAGTGCACATTCAGTACTTC. This gives the protein CASSLGDDKVHIQYF.

As DNA, the CDR3 is TGCAGTGCTCAAGAAGCGGATCCCTACAATGAGCAGTTCTTC. It yields the protein CSAQEADPYNEQFF. The genes are TRBV20-1 and TRBJ2-1, with a tentative D call TRBD2 (5 bases). Trimming pared 5 bases from V and 2 bases from J, leaving 13 bases between. There are 14 residues in the CDR3. Per the germline V gene, CDR1 is DFQATT and CDR2 is SNEGSKA (reference sequence).

In its sample, this clonotype was seen many times. This chain connects TRBV5-1 to TRBJ1-2; 7 positions match TRBD1. Per germline, CDR1 SGHRS and CDR2 YFSETQ. The junction had 4 bases not matched to a gene; V was cut back by 2 bases and J by 0 bases. The CDR3 totals 15 residues. This chain's CDR3 is CASSFDRDANYGYTF. The CDR3 DNA is TGCGCCAGCAGCTTCGACAGGGACGCTAACTATGGCTACACCTTC.

Comment on this clonotype: A much larger clone differs from this one at a single base, so this may be a read error. This likely comes from a read error, as the CDR3 has no conserved phenylalanine or tryptophan at its end. The rearrangement joins TRBV28 to TRBJ1-1; 8 nucleotides line up with TRBD1. The CDR3 has 14 residues. The germline V gene encodes CDR1 MDHEN and CDR2 SYDVKM. The V gene end was trimmed by 6 bases and the J gene end by 6 bases; junction bases not matched to a gene: 9. The CDR3 DNA reads as TGTGCCAGCAGCGCGGGACAGGTGTTGGCTGAAGCTTTCTCT. Translation: CASSAGQVLAEAFS.

On this clonotype: Possible read error: a much larger clone is one base away. The gene calls are TRBV6-5 and TRBJ2-5; 7 bases agree with TRBD2. CDR3 length: 13 amino acids. With V trimmed by 5 bases and J by 7 bases, 7 bases remained unmatched. Germline CDR1 MNHEY, CDR2 SVGAGI. The CDR3 coding sequence is TGTGCCAGCAGTAATGTTTGGGGGGGGACCCAGTACTTC. It encodes CASSNVWGGTQYF.

The V and J genes are TRBV30 and TRBJ1-6; 8 nucleotides match TRBD1. This CDR3 has 17 amino acids. V lost 0 bases and J lost 0; bases outside the gene matches: 4. CDR1 and CDR2 (germline): GTSNPN, SVGIG (reference sequence). In DNA, the CDR3 is TGTGCCTGGAGTGTCCAGGGGGCTCCCTCCTATAATTCACCCCTCCACTTT. Its protein product is CAWSVQGAPSYNSPLHF.